The T cell receptor beta chain under discussion was sequenced for a study of control samples from healthy donors and cancer patients. Using immunoSEQ multiplex PCR, the repertoire was profiled, and TCRdb retains in-frame clones only, with some absent. The data show about 100,000 clones, with just over 90% seen just once and approximately 7.9% held by the top ten. This CDR3 has 12 amino acids. V gave up 1 base and J gave up 5 bases, with 7 bases separating them. Germline V gives CDR1 SGDLS, CDR2 YYNGEE. The receptor was derived from a man younger than 30 in good health. The V call is TRBV9, the J call TRBJ2-7; D gene uncertain. The sequenced sample consisted of blood. The CDR3 DNA follows: TGTGCCAGCAGCGTAACCGAGAACGAGCAGTACTTC. This translates into CASSVTENEQYF.